A selection of T cell receptor beta chains follows, all from one sample in a study of blood T cell repertoires in COVID-19. Produced via immunoSEQ multiplex PCR; TCRdb's table is partial and in-frame only. The sample contains about 250,000 clones, 82% of which appear only once. Sequences were obtained from peripheral blood. The receptors derive from an elderly woman with active or convalescent COVID-19. CDR3s include the opening cysteine and the closing phenylalanine or tryptophan. Size tells how often a clone was seen (once, few, many) or the class of an expanded clone, and some rows leave it out.

CDR3aa	abundance	v_gene	j_gene
CASSSWGRPDSPLHF	-	TRBV5-6	TRBJ1-6
CSVTTGTGYSNQPQHF	-	TRBV29-1	TRBJ1-5
CASRVTQGAQHF	few	TRBV2	TRBJ1-5
CASRSRGTGASNEQFF	few	TRBV27	TRBJ2-1
CATSTGLRKEGEKLFF	-	TRBV15	TRBJ1-4
CASRSGQGLNTEAFF	-	TRBV2	TRBJ1-1
CASSEAGSGGKWINEQFF	-	TRBV2	TRBJ2-1
CASSRNPGTDTQYF	-	TRBV18	TRBJ2-3
CASSLGGQAYEQYF	-	TRBV11-2	TRBJ2-7
CASSLFQGAEGTQYF	-	TRBV11-2	TRBJ2-5
CSVEAVAGGRGEQFF	-	TRBV29-1	TRBJ2-1
CASGGTSRATDTQYF	-	TRBV2	TRBJ2-3
CASSPSRQAEKLFF	-	TRBV5-1	TRBJ1-4
CAIRYGTDSYNEQFF	-	TRBV10-3	TRBJ2-1
CASRGSGKGYEQYF	-	TRBV28	TRBJ2-7
CASRPGQGAQGYTF	-	TRBV5-1	TRBJ1-2
CATSETPNRGHETQYF	-	TRBV24-1	TRBJ2-5
CASSELRGGGYTF	-	TRBV6-1	TRBJ1-2
CASSAMGLAGVGTQYF	-	TRBV9	TRBJ2-3
CASERDREEKLFF	-	TRBV2	TRBJ1-4
CASSSLYGYTF	few	TRBV6-6	TRBJ1-2
CASSESVDVQPQHF	-	TRBV6-1	TRBJ1-5
CATGLAGSYEQYF	-	TRBV25-1	TRBJ2-7
CATSSPENYGYTF	-	TRBV24-1	TRBJ1-2
CASSLDAGVNTEAFF	-	TRBV7-2	TRBJ1-1
CASSSLLNTEAFF	-	TRBV6-5	TRBJ1-1
CASSLGQGGSGELFF	-	TRBV11-1	TRBJ2-2
CASSLSGNTIYF	-	TRBV2	TRBJ1-3
CSASFIANTGELFF	-	TRBV20-1	TRBJ2-2
CASSLGAAGEADTQYF	-	TRBV5-1	TRBJ2-3
CASSLDLYYGYTF	few	TRBV11-2	TRBJ1-2
CASSTDRATEKLFF	few	TRBV5-1	TRBJ1-4
CASSVSPYTEAFF	-	TRBV2	TRBJ1-1
CASSKTGTGGRFWEETQYF	-	TRBV19	TRBJ2-5
CASSRDGQGGNNQPQHF	-	TRBV6-6	TRBJ1-5
CASSLRDSSREGYTF	few	TRBV3-1/TRBV3-2	TRBJ1-2
CASSPTGTGKNNYGYTF	few	TRBV28	TRBJ1-2
CASSRQGAYNEQFF	-	TRBV6-5	TRBJ2-1
CASSLVQGSEAFF	few	TRBV5-4	TRBJ1-1
CASSESGQSNEKLFF	-	TRBV6-1	TRBJ1-4
CASSFTGSGGYTF	-	TRBV11-1	TRBJ1-2
CASSADSGGREKLFF	-	TRBV11-2	TRBJ1-4
CASSQDTSQETQYF	-	TRBV3-1/TRBV3-2	TRBJ2-5
CASSRMGQGVEKLFF	-	TRBV7-9	TRBJ1-4
CASSQDRGATNEKLFF	-	TRBV9	TRBJ1-4
CASGKEAGLSYEQYF	-	TRBV5-1	TRBJ2-7
CASSVRGNYEQYF	-	TRBV19	TRBJ2-7
CATSDPNRGYTF	few	TRBV24-1	TRBJ1-2
CASSHGTGKEQFF	-	TRBV6-6	TRBJ2-1
CASSGPGQYNEQFF	-	TRBV5-1	TRBJ2-1
CASSLNSGSGEQFF	once	TRBV5-1	TRBJ2-1
CASSLEPTYSGNTIYF	-	TRBV5-1	TRBJ1-3
CASSQQGARETQYF	-	TRBV3-1/TRBV3-2	TRBJ2-5
CASSLVQGVDTQYF	-	TRBV7-9	TRBJ2-3
CAWSLTGAANYGYTF	few	TRBV30	TRBJ1-2
CASSYRQHYEQYF	-	TRBV6-5	TRBJ2-7
CASSEAKDRRF	-	TRBV2	TRBJ1-4
CASSFGIRSSGANVLTF	-	TRBV28	TRBJ2-6